This record covers a single T cell receptor (beta chain). Enrollment of patients from Seattle took place during active infection, with longitudinal follow-up. The CDR3 has 14 amino acids. Germline CDR1 MDHEN, CDR2 SYDVKM. J lost 5 bases, V lost 6 bases, and 8 bases had no gene match. In the study's own analysis: Reference gene primer amplification gave estimated nucleated cell counts. Clones were read by immunoSEQ multiplex PCR, and TCRdb kept only the in-frame ones, dropping some. V and J calls and clone size are given by that table; D and trimming were obtained from the DNA. The sample holds 360,000 or so clones, approximately 89% seen once. The record originates from a study of blood T cell repertoires in COVID-19. Study-level information: COVID-19 samples, acute and convalescent, were from the United States, Italy and Spain.

The sequenced material came from peripheral blood. V usage is TRBV28 and J usage is TRBJ1-1; TRBD1 matches at 8 bases. This TCR was recovered from a woman in her sixties or seventies with COVID-19, enrolled during active disease. The DNA for the CDR3 is TGTGCCAGCAGACTCCAGACAGGGGTTACTGAAGCTTTCTTT. It encodes CASRLQTGVTEAFF.